The 31 T cell receptor beta chains below all came from one sample that was sequenced in a study of T cells after yellow fever vaccination. MiXCR was run by TCRdb on the 5' RACE reads, yielding one entry per CDR3 protein. The table includes about 340,000 distinct CDR3 sequences, 8.7% detected once. The sample was PBMCs, taken on the day of the first yellow fever vaccination. The receptors stem from a man between 18 and 29 years old who received the YFV17D yellow fever vaccine.

This clonotype was seen more than once but under ten times. The chain couples TRBV12-5 to TRBJ1-4; 9 nucleotides line up with TRBD1. The germline CDR1 and CDR2 sequences are LGHNT and FRNRAP. The CDR3 covers 20 residues. With V trimmed by 1 base and J by 0 bases, 12 bases remained unmatched. The CDR3 here is CASGLGRDRAKKPTNEKLFF. The CDR3 nucleotides read TGTGCTAGTGGTTTGGGCCGGGACAGGGCCAAAAAACCAACTAATGAAAAACTGTTTTTT.

In this sample, this clonotype turned up a few times. V and J are TRBV27 and TRBJ2-1; unclear D gene. The V gene lost 0 bases and the J gene lost 8 bases, with 5 bases spanning the gap. This CDR3 region has 12 residues. The germline gives CDR1 MNHEY, CDR2 SMNVEV (reference sequence). The chain's CDR3 is CASSLSVHEQFF. In DNA, the CDR3 is TGTGCCAGCAGTTTATCGGTCCATGAGCAGTTCTTC.

J is TRBJ2-7 and V is TRBV7-2; no definite D call. The CDR3 is 16 residues long. Looked up from germline, CDR1 is SGHTA and CDR2 is FQGNSA. Trimming pared 1 base from V and 2 bases from J, leaving 15 bases between. CDR3 coding DNA: TGTGCCAGCAGCTTAGATAGTCAGTCCGCGGCCTACGAGCAGTACTTC. This sequence encodes CASSLDSQSAAYEQYF.

The rearrangement joins TRBV28 to TRBJ2-7; D unresolved. The germline V gene encodes CDR1 MDHEN and CDR2 SYDVKM. The CDR3 is 12 amino acids. With 10 bases removed from V and 5 bases from J, the gap between germline ends came to 15 bases. The CDR3: CATWARPDEQYF. DNA of the CDR3: TGTGCCACATGGGCCAGACCCGACGAGCAGTACTTC.

This clonotype came up many times. The chain combines TRBV2 with TRBJ1-2; tentative D call: TRBD1 (6 bases). Germline V gene data show CDR1 as SNHLY and CDR2 as FYNNEI. The length of the CDR3 is 14 residues. V lost 4 bases and J lost 2, with 11 bases in between. The CDR3 protein is CASSGGTWNYGYTF. Here the CDR3 DNA reads TGTGCCAGCAGTGGCGGGACATGGAACTATGGCTACACCTTC.

This clonotype showed up just a few times. The chain is built from TRBV20-1 and TRBJ2-2; D perhaps matches TRBD2 (5 bases). The CDR3 totals 13 residues. V gave up 4 bases and J gave up 4 bases, with 10 bases separating them. The germline CDR1 and CDR2 sequences are DFQATT and SNEGSKA (reference sequence). The CDR3 sequence: CSAKEVSTGELFF. Here the CDR3 DNA reads TGCAGTGCTAAGGAGGTTAGCACCGGGGAGCTGTTTTTT.

J is TRBJ2-3 and V is TRBV7-2, with 9 bases matching TRBD1. The V and J ends lost 4 bases and 4 bases, in that order; junction bases with no gene match: 9. This CDR3 is 16 amino acids long. Looked up from germline, CDR1 is SGHTA and CDR2 is FQGNSA. CDR3 sequence (DNA): TGTGCCAGCAGCTACCTAGGGACAGGGTCTGCAGATACGCAGTATTTT. Translation gives CASSYLGTGSADTQYF.

This clonotype was detected once. CDR3 region: CARGPGGYGYTF. The CDR3 DNA sequence: TGTGCCAGGGGCCCCGGTGGATATGGCTACACCTTC. The chain couples TRBV5-6 to TRBJ1-2; no clear D gene. Germline CDR1 and CDR2: SGHDT and YYEEEE. Trimming removed 8 bases at V and 5 bases at J, with 13 bases between. The CDR3 consists of 12 residues.

This chain connects TRBV18 to TRBJ1-2, with 8 bases identical to TRBD1. V lost 3 bases to trimming and J lost 2 bases; unmatched junction nucleotides: 5. This CDR3 has 15 amino acids. Per the germline V gene, CDR1 is KGHSH and CDR2 is LQKENI. CDR3 residues: CASSPRTGTNYGYTF. In DNA form, the CDR3 reads TGTGCCAGCTCACCTCGGACAGGGACAAACTATGGCTACACCTTC. Full variable domain (outside the CDR3, taken from reference TRBV18 and TRBJ1-2): NAGVMQNPRHLVRRRGQEARLRCSPMKGHSHVYWYRQLPEEGLKFMVYLQKENIIDESGMPKERFSAEFPKEGPSILRIQQVVRGDSAAYFCASSPRTGTNYGYTFGSGTRLTVV.

The chain uses TRBV7-8 and TRBJ1-6; 9 nucleotides match TRBD1. V was clipped by 2 bases and J by 2 bases; unmatched bases: 10. The germline V gene has CDR1 SGHVS and CDR2 FQNEAQ. This CDR3 is 19 amino acids long. As DNA, the CDR3 is TGTGCCAGCAGCTTATTAATGGCAACAGGGGGCGCCTATAATTCACCCCTCCACTTT. Translation gives CASSLLMATGGAYNSPLHF.

This clonotype came up a few times. The CDR3 loop is CAIRPSGGLNTGELFF. The CDR3 DNA is TGTGCCATCAGACCTAGCGGGGGGCTGAACACCGGGGAGCTGTTTTTT. The chain links TRBV10-3 to TRBJ2-2, with 11 nucleotides matching TRBD2. V was clipped by 6 bases and J by 1 base; unmatched bases: 4. The CDR3 runs 16 residues. CDR1 and CDR2 (germline): ENHRY, SYGVKD.

The chain employs TRBV4-3 and TRBJ2-3; tentatively, D is TRBD1 (6 bases). V lost 3 bases and J 0 bases, leaving 16 bases between the germline ends. The V gene's germline CDR1 is LGHNA and CDR2 YSLEER. The CDR3 runs 17 residues. This CDR3 reads CASSHGLGAPSTDTQYF. CDR3 nucleotides: TGCGCCAGCAGCCATGGTCTGGGGGCCCCAAGCACAGATACGCAGTATTTT.

The sample holds a few counts of this clonotype. The chain carries TRBV5-1 and TRBJ1-1, with unresolved D. Germline assignment: CDR1 SGHRS and CDR2 YFSETQ. Trimming shortened V by 1 base and J by 0 bases, and 7 bases separated the two germline ends. The CDR3 covers 14 residues. DNA of the CDR3: TGCGCCAGCAGCTTGACCAGCCTGAACACTGAAGCTTTCTTT. Its protein product is CASSLTSLNTEAFF. Filled out from reference TRBV5-1 and TRBJ1-1, the complete variable domain reads KAGVTQTPRYLIKTRGQQVTLSCSPISGHRSVSWYQQTPGQGLQFLFEYFSETQRNKGNFPGRFSGRQFSNSRSEMNVSTLELGDSALYLCASSLTSLNTEAFFGQGTRLTVV.

The chain couples TRBV2 to TRBJ2-2; D gene ambiguous. CDR3 length: 14 residues. V was clipped by 6 bases and J by 7 bases, with 15 bases between them. CDR1 is SNHLY, CDR2 FYNNEI, per germline. The CDR3 sequence: CASSPGGTIGELFF. DNA for the CDR3: TGTGCCAGCAGCCCCGGTGGTACGATCGGGGAGCTGTTTTTT.

This clonotype has a count of ten or more. The junction differs from germline at one of its ends, possibly a read error. The rearrangement links TRBV3-1 to TRBJ1-1; TRBD1 might be the D (5 bases). The germline V gene has CDR1 LGHDT and CDR2 YNNKEL (reference sequence). The CDR3 is 12 residues long. CDR3 sequence reads: CASSDDASTATF. CDR3 DNA: TGTGCCAGCAGCGACGACGCGTCGACAGCTACATTT.

There are many counts of this clonotype. The chain has TRBV29-1 and TRBJ2-3; D is unclear. The V end was cut by 1 base, the J end by 1 base, with 3 bases between. Per the germline V gene, CDR1 is SQVTM and CDR2 is ANQGSEA. The CDR3 length is 12 residues. The CDR3 region has the DNA TGCAGCGTTGAAGGGCGCACAGATACGCAGTATTTT. This sequence encodes CSVEGRTDTQYF.

The sample holds a few counts of this clonotype. The chain couples TRBV20-1 to TRBJ2-6, with D perhaps TRBD1 or TRBD2 (6 bases each). Trimming left V 3 bases short and J 4 bases short, with 13 bases between. Germline V lookup: CDR1 DFQATT, CDR2 SNEGSKA (reference sequence). The CDR3 is 15 amino acids. In nucleotides, the CDR3 is TGCAGTGCTAGTCCACGGGGGCTCGGGGCCAACGTCCTGACTTTC. Protein product: CSASPRGLGANVLTF.

The chain carries TRBV18 and TRBJ1-1; no definite D call. Trimming took off 5 bases at V and 4 bases at J, with 11 bases between the two ends. Germline V gene sequence: CDR1 KGHSH, CDR2 LQKENI. The CDR3 loop spans 13 amino acids. CDR3 protein: CASSYVPSTEAFF. In DNA form, the CDR3 reads TGTGCCAGCTCATACGTCCCAAGCACTGAAGCTTTCTTT. Based on the CDR3 plus reference TRBV18 and TRBJ1-1, the full variable domain is NAGVMQNPRHLVRRRGQEARLRCSPMKGHSHVYWYRQLPEEGLKFMVYLQKENIIDESGMPKERFSAEFPKEGPSILRIQQVVRGDSAAYFCASSYVPSTEAFFGQGTRLTVV.

This clonotype turned up a few times. CDR3 residues: CASSQVTGGSYEQYF. CDR3 coding DNA: TGCGCCAGCAGCCAAGTAACAGGCGGGTCCTACGAGCAGTACTTC. The chain joins TRBV4-3 to TRBJ2-7, with D possibly being TRBD1 or TRBD2 (5 bases each). V shed 1 base and J shed 1 base, with 11 bases lying between them. Germline V CDR1 and CDR2: LGHNA, YSLEER. This CDR3 contains 15 residues.

This clonotype turned up a few times. The V gene is TRBV7-2, the J gene TRBJ2-1, with TRBD1 matching 7 bases. V trimming: 3 bases; J trimming: 1 base; junction bases outside the gene matches: 9. The CDR3 spans 17 residues. Germline CDR1 and CDR2: SGHTA and FQGNSA. The CDR3 is CASSFPLRTGSYNEQFF. CDR3 nucleotides: TGTGCCAGCAGCTTCCCCCTTAGGACAGGATCCTACAATGAGCAGTTCTTC.

The CDR3 reads CASSVDGRVTDTQYF. In DNA form, the CDR3 reads TGCGCCAGCAGCGTAGACGGGCGAGTCACAGATACGCAGTATTTT. The chain joins TRBV5-1 to TRBJ2-3, with D unclear. Germline V CDR1 and CDR2: SGHRS, YFSETQ. Trimming removed 4 bases from V and 2 bases from J, with 14 bases in between. The CDR3 sequence is 15 residues long.

This clonotype was seen only a few times. The J gene is TRBJ1-1, the V gene TRBV27, with 8 bases matching TRBD1. Germline CDR1 is MNHEY and CDR2 is SMNVEV (reference sequence). J gave up 1 base and V 0 bases, and 1 base lay outside the gene matches. The CDR3 is made up of 15 amino acids. The CDR3 DNA sequence: TGTGCCAGCAGTTTATCAACAGGGGGGAACACTGAAGCTTTCTTT. Protein: CASSLSTGGNTEAFF.

Only a few counts were recorded for this clonotype. The CDR3 DNA reads TGTGCCAGCAGTTCCGGCGGCAGGGGCAGCAATCAGCCCCAGCATTTT. Its translation: CASSSGGRGSNQPQHF. The chain has TRBV28 and TRBJ1-5; tentatively, D is TRBD1 (6 bases). Trimming left V 4 bases short and J 1 base short, with 14 bases between. Germline lookup yields CDR1 MDHEN and CDR2 SYDVKM. The CDR3 length is 16 residues.

This clonotype was detected ten times or more. CDR3 residues: CSARDRDTQYF. The CDR3 DNA is TGCAGTGCTAGAGATAGAGATACGCAGTATTTT. The V and J genes are TRBV20-1 and TRBJ2-3; D remains ambiguous. The CDR3 totals 11 residues. Trimming pared 0 bases from V and 5 bases from J, leaving 3 bases between. Germline values: CDR1 DFQATT, CDR2 SNEGSKA (reference sequence).

This chain uses TRBV24-1 with TRBJ2-7, with D possibly TRBD1 on 5 matching bases. CDR3 length: 14 residues. V dropped 9 bases and J dropped 4 bases, with 18 bases sitting between them. Germline CDR1 KGHDR, CDR2 SFDVKD. CDR3 in amino acids: CATSGWQGWYEQYV. In nucleotides, the CDR3 is TGTGCCACCTCGGGTTGGCAGGGATGGTACGAGCAGTACGTC.

V and J are TRBV18 and TRBJ1-5, with 7 bases fitting TRBD1. CDR1 and CDR2 from the germline V gene are KGHSH and LQKENI. The CDR3 is made up of 17 amino acids. The ends lost 4 bases at V and 6 bases at J; junction bases unmatched: 15. The CDR3 reads CASSRIQPTGEGQPQHF. The DNA of the CDR3 is TGTGCCAGCTCACGAATACAACCTACAGGGGAGGGTCAGCCCCAGCATTTT.

The chain carries TRBV5-1 and TRBJ2-6, with D perhaps matching TRBD1 (5 bases). V gave up 3 bases and J gave up 3 bases, with 16 bases separating them. Germline lookup yields CDR1 SGHRS and CDR2 YFSETQ. The CDR3 is 17 residues long. This CDR3 is CASSSLSRAFGANVLTF. The CDR3 DNA reads as TGCGCCAGCAGCTCCCTGAGCAGGGCCTTTGGGGCCAACGTCCTGACTTTC.

This clonotype was observed many times. V usage is TRBV20-1 and J usage is TRBJ1-2, with D uncertain. Germline V gene data show CDR1 as DFQATT and CDR2 as SNEGSKA (reference sequence). This CDR3 has 15 residues. Trimming pared 1 base from V and 0 bases from J, leaving 12 bases between. The CDR3 region is CSARGPLLTNYGYTF. CDR3 sequence (DNA): TGCAGTGCTAGAGGCCCCCTGCTGACTAACTATGGCTACACCTTC.

This clonotype was counted only a few times. The rearrangement joins TRBV24-1 to TRBJ2-1; D is perhaps TRBD1 (6 bases). V was shortened by 2 bases and J by 4 bases, with 14 bases between the two germline ends. CDR1 and CDR2 (germline): KGHDR, SFDVKD. The CDR3 is 16 amino acids. The CDR3 region is CATSDWGRTAYNEQFF. Here the CDR3 DNA reads TGTGCCACCAGTGATTGGGGCCGGACAGCTTACAATGAGCAGTTCTTC.

The chain uses TRBV24-1 and TRBJ2-1; D tentatively fits TRBD1 or TRBD2 (5 bases each). Germline assignment: CDR1 KGHDR and CDR2 SFDVKD. Trimming removed 5 bases from V and 8 bases from J, with 21 bases in between. The CDR3 is 16 residues long. The CDR3 spells CATSVTEGSGRDEQFF. In DNA, the CDR3 is TGTGCCACCAGTGTAACCGAAGGGTCAGGGCGGGATGAGCAGTTCTTC.

The V gene is TRBV5-4, the J gene TRBJ2-3; 7 bases map to TRBD2. This CDR3 is 14 amino acids long. Germline CDR1 and CDR2: SGHNT and YYREEE (reference sequence). With V trimmed by 6 bases and J by 5 bases, 9 bases remained unmatched. The CDR3 DNA sequence: TGTGCCAGCAACCGAGACGGGAGGCAAGATACGCAGTATTTT. It codes for CASNRDGRQDTQYF.